This TCR beta chain stems from a study of OX40 agonist ivuxolimab in advanced cancers. Findings and caveats of the study: More expanded clones were seen, on average, in CD8+ T cells than in CD4+. Some patients who did not respond also had low normalized T-cell clonal expansion.

This CDR3 contains 13 residues. The germline V gene encodes CDR1 SGHAT and CDR2 FQNNGV. The V gene lost 5 bases and the J gene lost 1 base, with 8 bases spanning the gap. Method: immunoSEQ multiplex PCR; TCRdb's copy keeps in-frame clones and lacks some. The sample has roughly 40,000 clones; more than 70% are singletons. For this clone: Its matching antigen is unknown.

This receptor was identified in an adult with an advanced solid tumor such as melanoma, head and neck, liver or kidney cancer. The material was CD4+ or CD8+ T cells sorted from blood, obtained in a trial of the OX40 agonist ivuxolimab. J is TRBJ1-1 and V is TRBV11-2; D gene ambiguous. CDR3 amino acids: CASSPTPNTEAFF. CDR3 sequence (DNA): TGTGCCAGCAGCCCCACACCGAACACTGAAGCTTTCTTT.